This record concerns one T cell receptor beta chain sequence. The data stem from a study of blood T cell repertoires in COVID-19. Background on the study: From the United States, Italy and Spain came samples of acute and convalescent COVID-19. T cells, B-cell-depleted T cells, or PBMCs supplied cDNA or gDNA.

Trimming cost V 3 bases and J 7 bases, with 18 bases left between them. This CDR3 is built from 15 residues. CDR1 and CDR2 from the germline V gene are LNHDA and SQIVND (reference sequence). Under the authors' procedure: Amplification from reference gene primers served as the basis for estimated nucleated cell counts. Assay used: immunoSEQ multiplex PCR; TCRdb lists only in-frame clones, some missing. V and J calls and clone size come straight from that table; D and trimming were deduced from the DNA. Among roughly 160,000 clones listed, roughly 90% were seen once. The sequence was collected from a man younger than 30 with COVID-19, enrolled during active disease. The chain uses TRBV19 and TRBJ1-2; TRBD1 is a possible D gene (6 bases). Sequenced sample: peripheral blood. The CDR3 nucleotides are TGTGCCAGTAGTATGCAGGGGACGGCTGTCTCTGGCTACACCTTC. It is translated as CASSMQGTAVSGYTF. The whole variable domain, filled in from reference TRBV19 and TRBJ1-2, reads DGGITQSPKYLFRKEGQNVTLSCEQNLNHDAMYWYRQDPGQGLRLIYYSQIVNDFQKGDIAEGYSVSREKKESFPLTVTSAQKNPTAFYLCASSMQGTAVSGYTFGSGTRLTVV.